This paragraph covers one TCR beta chain sequence. This sample is drawn from a study of technical replicates of blood from a handful of donors. Some clones are missing from TCRdb's copy, which holds only in-frame ones; the method was immunoSEQ multiplex PCR. The repertoire holds 70,000 to 80,000 clones, with roughly 91% as singletons. J was trimmed by 3 bases and V by 5 bases; bases with no gene match: 9. The germline gives CDR1 MDHEN, CDR2 SYDVKM. The CDR3 totals 15 residues. This receptor was taken from a human donor in good health. Some clones in this sample may be carry-over from other donors' samples. The chain employs TRBV28 and TRBJ2-7, with TRBD1 matching over 8 bases. Sequenced input: T cells isolated from PBMCs. The CDR3 sequence is CASSIPRQGHYEQYF. CDR3 sequence (DNA): TGTGCCAGCAGTATCCCTCGACAGGGGCACTACGAGCAGTACTTC.